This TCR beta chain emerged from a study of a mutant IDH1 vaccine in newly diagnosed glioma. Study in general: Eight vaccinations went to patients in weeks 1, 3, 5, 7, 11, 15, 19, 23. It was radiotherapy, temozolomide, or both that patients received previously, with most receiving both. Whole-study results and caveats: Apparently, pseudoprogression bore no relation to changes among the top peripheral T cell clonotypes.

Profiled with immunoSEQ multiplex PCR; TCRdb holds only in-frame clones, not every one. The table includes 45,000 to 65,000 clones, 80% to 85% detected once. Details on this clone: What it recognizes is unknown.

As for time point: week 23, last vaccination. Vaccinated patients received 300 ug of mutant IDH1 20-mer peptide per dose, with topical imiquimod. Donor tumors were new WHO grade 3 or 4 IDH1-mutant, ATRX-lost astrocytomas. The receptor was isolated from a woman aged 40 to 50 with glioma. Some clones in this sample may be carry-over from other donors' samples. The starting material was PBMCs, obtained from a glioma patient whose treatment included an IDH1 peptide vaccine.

CDR3 region: CASSSGGTADTQYF. The DNA for the CDR3 is TGTGCCAGCAGCTCCGGGGGGACAGCAGATACGCAGTATTTT. The V call is TRBV7-2, the J call TRBJ2-3; D tentatively reads TRBD1 or TRBD2 (7 bases each). Looked up from germline, CDR1 is SGHTA and CDR2 is FQGNSA. The CDR3 sequence is 14 residues long. V was pared by 4 bases and J by 4 bases, with 12 bases between. The variable domain in full, with the rest retrieved from reference TRBV7-2 and TRBJ2-3, is GAGVSQSPSNKVTEKGKDVELRCDPISGHTALYWYRQSLGQGLEFLIYFQGNSAPDKSGLPSDRFSAERTGGSVSTLTIQRTQQEDSAVYLCASSSGGTADTQYFGPGTRLTVL.